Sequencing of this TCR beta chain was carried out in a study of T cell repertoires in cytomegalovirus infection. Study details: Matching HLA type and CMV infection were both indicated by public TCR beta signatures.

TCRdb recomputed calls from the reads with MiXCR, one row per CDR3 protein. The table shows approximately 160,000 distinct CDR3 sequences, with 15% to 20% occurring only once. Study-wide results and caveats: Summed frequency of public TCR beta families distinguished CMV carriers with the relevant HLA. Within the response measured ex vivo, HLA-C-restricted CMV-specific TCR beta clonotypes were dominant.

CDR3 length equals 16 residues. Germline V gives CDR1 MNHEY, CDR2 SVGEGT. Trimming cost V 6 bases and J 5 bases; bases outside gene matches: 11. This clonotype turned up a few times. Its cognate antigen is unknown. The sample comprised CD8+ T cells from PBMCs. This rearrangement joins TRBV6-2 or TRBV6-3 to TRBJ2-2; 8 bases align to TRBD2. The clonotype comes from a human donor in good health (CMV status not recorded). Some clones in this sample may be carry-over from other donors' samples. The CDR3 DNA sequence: TGTGCCAGCAGCCGTAGCGGGATGTTGAGGACCGGGGAGCTGTTTTTT. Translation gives CASSRSGMLRTGELFF.